Listed here are 29 T cell receptor beta chains from one sample, sequenced in a study of CD8+ T cells in alopecia areata. It was cDNA, reverse transcribed from extracted RNA, that served as the sequencing template. The method was immunoSEQ multiplex PCR; TCRdb's version includes in-frame clones alone and lacks a portion of them. The sample lists 130,000 to 150,000 clones; roughly four fifths were seen once. Treatment reported: oral pan-JAK inhibitor, 5-10 mg twice daily. This specimen consisted of CD8+ T cells sorted from blood, obtained at week 4, from a patient treated with tofacitinib. All receptors derive from a human donor with alopecia areata.

The rearrangement links TRBV28 to TRBJ1-5; possibly TRBD1 for D (5 bases). The V gene lost 8 bases and the J gene lost 6 bases, with 14 bases spanning the gap. CDR1 is MDHEN, CDR2 SYDVKM, per germline. The CDR3 contains 13 residues. CDR3: CASGPGGGQPQHF. The DNA for the CDR3 is TGTGCCAGCGGCCCCGGGGGTGGTCAGCCCCAGCATTTT.

V and J are TRBV4-2 and TRBJ2-3, with TRBD1 as a possible D gene (5 bases). Trimming shortened V by 0 bases and J by 0 bases, and 13 bases separated the two germline ends. CDR3 length: 17 amino acids. Germline CDR1 and CDR2: LGHNA and YNFKEQ. The CDR3 region has the DNA TGTGCCAGCAGCCAAGAGCTTCAGGGCACTAGCACAGATACGCAGTATTTT. The encoded protein is CASSQELQGTSTDTQYF.

This clone was seen only a few times. The chain recombines TRBV10-2 with TRBJ1-6; a weak D match, TRBD1 (6 bases). Per the germline V gene, CDR1 is WSHSY and CDR2 is SAAADI. Between the trimmed V and J ends, which lost 0 bases and 7 bases, there was a span of 10 bases. The CDR3 sequence is 15 residues long. CDR3 protein: CASSESRGGNSPLHF. CDR3 bases: TGCGCCAGCAGTGAGTCGAGGGGGGGCAATTCACCCCTCCACTTT.

This clone has a handful of counts. The chain combines TRBV7-9 with TRBJ2-2, with a tentative D call TRBD1 (6 bases). In germline, CDR1 is SEHNR, CDR2 FQNEAQ (reference sequence). The CDR3 has 13 residues. V lost 6 bases and J lost 7, with 12 bases in between. The CDR3 bases are TGTGCCAGCAGGCTACAGGGCCACGGGGAGCTGTTTTTT. This gives the protein CASRLQGHGELFF.

This clone was found once. The V call is TRBV27, the J call TRBJ2-7; TRBD1 might be the D (6 bases). The CDR3 contains 13 residues. The ends were cut back, 0 bases at V and 6 bases at J, with 9 bases in the middle. CDR1 is MNHEY, CDR2 SMNVEV, per germline (reference sequence). The CDR3 sequence is CASSLSQGSEQYF. The CDR3 bases are TGTGCCAGCAGTTTATCACAGGGTTCCGAGCAGTACTTC.

The chain links TRBV4-1 to TRBJ2-1, with D uncertain. The CDR3 covers 12 residues. V lost 4 bases and J 9 bases, leaving 10 bases between the germline ends. Germline V lookup: CDR1 MGHRA, CDR2 YSYEKL. CDR3 region: CASSRWDGEQFF. CDR3 coding DNA: TGCGCCAGCAGCCGTTGGGATGGTGAGCAGTTCTTC.

The chain couples TRBV27 to TRBJ1-2, with D possibly being TRBD1 (5 bases). From germline, CDR1 is MNHEY and CDR2 SMNVEV (reference sequence). Trimming removed 7 bases from V and 8 bases from J, with 23 bases in between. This CDR3 is built from 15 residues. The CDR3 sequence is CASTPFHRGTEGYTF. The DNA of the CDR3 is TGTGCCAGCACCCCTTTCCATCGGGGGACGGAAGGCTACACCTTC.

V is TRBV4-3 and J is TRBJ2-1; D uncertain. CDR1 LGHNA and CDR2 YSLEER come from the germline V gene. The CDR3 consists of 15 residues. The V gene lost 1 base and the J gene lost 0 bases, with 7 bases spanning the gap. This CDR3 reads CASSQGTTSYNEQFF. The CDR3 DNA is TGCGCCAGCAGCCAAGGAACCACCTCCTACAATGAGCAGTTCTTC.

CDR3 region: CASSPGSSNYGYTF. The CDR3 DNA reads as TGTGCCAGCAGCCCCGGGAGTTCTAACTATGGCTACACCTTC. The V and J genes are TRBV7-9 and TRBJ1-2; D unresolved. The CDR3 spans 14 residues. Germline-derived CDR1 and CDR2 are SEHNR and FQNEAQ (reference sequence). The ends were cut back, 5 bases at V and 0 bases at J, with 10 bases in the middle.

The chain has TRBV29-1 and TRBJ2-2; 7 bases align to TRBD2. The germline CDR1 and CDR2 sequences are SQVTM and ANQGSEA. The CDR3 has 14 amino acids. V lost 6 bases, J lost 4 bases, and 8 bases stayed unmatched. CDR3: CSVPREGSTGELFF. The CDR3 DNA is TGCAGCGTCCCAAGGGAGGGAAGCACCGGGGAGCTGTTTTTT.

In its sample, this clone was seen a few times. V is TRBV4-3 and J is TRBJ2-4; 8 positions match TRBD1. The CDR3 covers 15 residues. Germline V gene sequence: CDR1 LGHNA, CDR2 YSLEER. J gave up 6 bases and V 3 bases, and 7 bases lay outside the gene matches. Here the CDR3 reads CASSQQSGGLNIQYF. CDR3 sequence (DNA): TGCGCCAGCAGCCAGCAATCAGGGGGCTTAAACATTCAGTACTTC.

As for this clone: Other DNA sequences of this sample code for an identical CDR3. This chain connects TRBV29-1 to TRBJ2-7; D may be TRBD2 (5 bases). This CDR3 is 12 amino acids long. Trimming removed 5 bases at V and 0 bases at J, with 8 bases between. Germline-derived CDR1 and CDR2 are SQVTM and ANQGSEA. CDR3 amino acids: CSVRESSYEQYF. CDR3 bases: TGCAGCGTTAGGGAGAGCTCCTACGAGCAGTACTTC.

This chain links TRBV7-2 with TRBJ1-4; possible D gene TRBD1, 5 bases. The germline gives CDR1 SGHTA, CDR2 FQGNSA. Trimming removed 4 bases from V and 8 bases from J, with 8 bases in between. The CDR3 runs 12 residues. CDR3 sequence (DNA): TGTGCCAGCAGCTCTTCAGGGGAAAAACTGTTTTTT. It encodes CASSSSGEKLFF.

This chain uses TRBV29-1 with TRBJ2-1; D is uncertain. This CDR3 has 18 residues. CDR1 is SQVTM and CDR2 is ANQGSEA in the germline V gene. V was clipped by 1 base and J by 0 bases, with 19 bases between them. CDR3 amino acids: CSVEGLSDGPSSYNEQFF. CDR3 bases: TGCAGCGTTGAAGGGTTGTCGGACGGCCCAAGCTCCTACAATGAGCAGTTCTTC.

V usage is TRBV29-1 and J usage is TRBJ2-7; D possibly corresponds to TRBD1 (6 bases). Germline V gene data show CDR1 as SQVTM and CDR2 as ANQGSEA. V lost 2 bases, J lost 4 bases, and 18 bases lay in between. This CDR3 comprises 15 residues. CDR3 sequence reads: CSVELARGKEYEQYF. CDR3 sequence (DNA): TGCAGCGTTGAATTGGCCAGGGGCAAGGAATACGAGCAGTACTTC.

The chain couples TRBV7-8 to TRBJ1-1; D may be TRBD1 (5 bases). Trimming took 0 bases from V and 10 from J, leaving 12 bases between them. This CDR3 spans 13 amino acids. Germline assignment: CDR1 SGHVS and CDR2 FQNEAQ. The CDR3 here is CASSLAGQGGAFF. The DNA of the CDR3 is TGTGCCAGCAGCTTAGCGGGCCAGGGAGGAGCTTTCTTT.

The chain combines TRBV7-9 with TRBJ2-3; maybe TRBD2 (6 bases). Trimming left V 1 base short and J 6 bases short, with 17 bases between. Germline values: CDR1 SEHNR, CDR2 FQNEAQ (reference sequence). The length of the CDR3 is 16 residues. DNA for the CDR3: TGTGCCAGCAGCTTAGAGGAGGGGACCCCGTTTGATACGCAGTATTTT. Translated, it gives CASSLEEGTPFDTQYF.

The genes are TRBV2 and TRBJ2-1, with D hard to call. Looked up from germline, CDR1 is SNHLY and CDR2 is FYNNEI. Trimming stripped 10 bases from V and 5 bases from J, with 12 bases between. This CDR3 contains 12 residues. The CDR3 bases are TGTGCCATAGAGAGATCGGACAATGAGCAGTTCTTC. Protein product: CAIERSDNEQFF. Full variable domain (rest looked up from reference TRBV2 and TRBJ2-1): EPEVTQTPSHQVTQMGQEVILRCVPISNHLYFYWYRQILGQKVEFLVSFYNNEISEKSEIFDDQFSVERPDGSNFTLKIRSTKLEDSAMYFCAIERSDNEQFFGPGTRLTVL.

The chain uses TRBV6-1 and TRBJ1-1; D uncertain. In germline, CDR1 is MNHNS, CDR2 SASEGT. CDR3 length equals 10 residues. V lost 10 bases and J lost 8, with 11 bases in between. The CDR3 sequence is CATFLGEAFF. The DNA for the CDR3 is TGTGCCACCTTTCTTGGGGAAGCTTTCTTT.

The genes are TRBV19 and TRBJ2-7; D is unresolved. Germline V gene data show CDR1 as LNHDA and CDR2 as SQIVND (reference sequence). Trimming shortened V by 1 base and J by 6 bases, and 10 bases separated the two germline ends. The CDR3 runs to 13 residues. CDR3 protein: CASSIGGRREQYF. CDR3 bases: TGTGCCAGTAGTATAGGTGGCAGGCGCGAGCAGTACTTC.

The gene calls are TRBV30 and TRBJ1-1; 8 positions match TRBD1. Germline V gene sequence: CDR1 GTSNPN, CDR2 SVGIG (reference sequence). The length of the CDR3 is 15 residues. V dropped 0 bases and J dropped 1; count of bases not matched to a gene: 4. The CDR3 reads CAWSVGTGRNTEAFF. CDR3 nucleotides: TGTGCCTGGAGTGTGGGGACAGGTCGGAACACTGAAGCTTTCTTT. Full variable domain (outside the CDR3, taken from reference TRBV30 and TRBJ1-1): SQTIHQWPATLVQPVGSPLSLECTVEGTSNPNLYWYRQAAGRGLQLLFYSVGIGQISSEVPQNLSASRPQDRQFILSSKKLLLSDSGFYLCAWSVGTGRNTEAFFGQGTRLTVV.

This chain uses TRBV27 with TRBJ1-6, with D uncertain. The ends were cut back, 2 bases at V and 9 bases at J, with 8 bases in the middle. CDR1 and CDR2 from the germline V gene are MNHEY and SMNVEV (reference sequence). This CDR3 is built from 13 residues. This CDR3 reads CASSLSTTSPLHF. The CDR3 nucleotides are TGTGCCAGCAGTTTAAGTACGACTTCACCCCTCCACTTT.

This clone was counted only a few times. The gene calls are TRBV29-1 and TRBJ2-4; 9 positions agree with TRBD2. The CDR3 length is 12 residues. Trimming at V came to 7 bases and at J to 8 bases, leaving 6 bases not matched to a gene. The germline gives CDR1 SQVTM, CDR2 ANQGSEA. Here the CDR3 reads CSASGVADIQYF. The CDR3 nucleotides are TGCAGCGCTAGCGGGGTAGCGGACATTCAGTACTTC.

The chain is built from TRBV21-1 and TRBJ2-1; the listed D gene, TRBD2, was not tested against the DNA. TRBV21-1 is assigned pseudogene status. The CDR3 has 12 amino acids. This CDR3 reads CASSKRLLEQFF. For the CDR3, the DNA is TGTGCCAGCAGCAAAAGACTCCTCGAGCAGTTCTTC.

V usage is TRBV4-1 and J usage is TRBJ1-2; D is possibly TRBD1 (5 bases). The CDR3 is 15 residues long. V lost 0 bases to trimming and J lost 7 bases, with 15 bases between them. Per the germline V gene, CDR1 is MGHRA and CDR2 is YSYEKL. The CDR3 is CASSQEWSRAVGYTF. The CDR3 nucleotides are TGCGCCAGCAGCCAAGAATGGTCCAGGGCTGTTGGCTACACCTTC.

As regards this clone: Germline and junction disagree at one end, which may indicate a read error. The rearrangement uses TRBV30 and TRBJ2-1; 9 positions agree with TRBD1. CDR3 size: 13 residues. Per germline, CDR1 GTSNPN and CDR2 SVGIG (reference sequence). Written as DNA, the CDR3 is TGTGCCTGGAGTGATACTACAGGGGGCGCTGAGCTCTTC. Its translation is CAWSDTTGGAELF.

This clone was seen a few times. The rearrangement uses TRBV18 and TRBJ2-1; 9 bases map to TRBD1. This CDR3 spans 15 amino acids. Germline CDR1 reads KGHSH; CDR2 reads LQKENI. J gave up 6 bases and V 2 bases, and 5 bases lay outside the gene matches. As DNA, the CDR3 is TGTGCCAGCTCACCAGGGACAGGGAATCTCAATGAGCAGTTCTTC. Encoded protein: CASSPGTGNLNEQFF. Based on the CDR3 plus reference TRBV18 and TRBJ2-1, the full variable domain is NAGVMQNPRHLVRRRGQEARLRCSPMKGHSHVYWYRQLPEEGLKFMVYLQKENIIDESGMPKERFSAEFPKEGPSILRIQQVVRGDSAAYFCASSPGTGNLNEQFFGPGTRLTVL.

The chain links TRBV27 to TRBJ1-1; D might be TRBD1 (6 bases). The CDR3 is 13 residues long. Germline CDR1 MNHEY, CDR2 SMNVEV (reference sequence). The ends were cut back, 3 bases at V and 4 bases at J, with 9 bases in the middle. CDR3 nucleotides: TGTGCCAGCAGTTTCCCAGGGGTCACTGAAGCTTTCTTT. Translation: CASSFPGVTEAFF.

The chain combines TRBV5-1 with TRBJ1-1; D call uncertain. CDR1 is SGHRS and CDR2 is YFSETQ in the germline V gene. Trimming took 2 bases from V and 5 from J, leaving 13 bases between them. The CDR3 sequence is 14 residues long. The CDR3 spells CASSFREEETEAFF. The CDR3 bases are TGCGCCAGCAGCTTTCGGGAAGAGGAGACTGAAGCTTTCTTT.